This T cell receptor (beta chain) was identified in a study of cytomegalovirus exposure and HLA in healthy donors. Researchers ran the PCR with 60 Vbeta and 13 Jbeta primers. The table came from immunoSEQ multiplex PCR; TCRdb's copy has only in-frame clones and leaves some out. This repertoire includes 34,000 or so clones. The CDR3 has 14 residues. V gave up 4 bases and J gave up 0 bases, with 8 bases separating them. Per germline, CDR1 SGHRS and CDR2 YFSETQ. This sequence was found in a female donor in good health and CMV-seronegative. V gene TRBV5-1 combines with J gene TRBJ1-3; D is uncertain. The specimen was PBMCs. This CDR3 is CASSITASGNTIYF. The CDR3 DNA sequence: TGCGCCAGCAGCATCACAGCCTCTGGAAACACCATATATTTT.